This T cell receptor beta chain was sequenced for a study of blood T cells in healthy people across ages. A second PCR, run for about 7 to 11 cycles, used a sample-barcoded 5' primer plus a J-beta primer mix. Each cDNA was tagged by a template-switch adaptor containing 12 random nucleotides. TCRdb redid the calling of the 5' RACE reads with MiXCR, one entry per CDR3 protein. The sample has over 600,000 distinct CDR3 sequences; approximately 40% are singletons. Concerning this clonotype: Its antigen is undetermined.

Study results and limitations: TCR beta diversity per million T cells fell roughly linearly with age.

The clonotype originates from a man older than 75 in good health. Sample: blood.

The chain's CDR3 is CASSYSRSGSPTDTQYF. The CDR3 nucleotides are TGTGCCAGCAGTTACTCCCGTAGCGGGAGCCCCACAGATACGCAGTATTTT. The V call is TRBV6-5, the J call TRBJ2-3; TRBD2 agrees at 9 bases. The CDR3 spans 17 residues. J was trimmed by 2 bases and V by 0 bases; bases with no gene match: 6. CDR1 MNHEY and CDR2 SVGAGI come from the germline V gene.